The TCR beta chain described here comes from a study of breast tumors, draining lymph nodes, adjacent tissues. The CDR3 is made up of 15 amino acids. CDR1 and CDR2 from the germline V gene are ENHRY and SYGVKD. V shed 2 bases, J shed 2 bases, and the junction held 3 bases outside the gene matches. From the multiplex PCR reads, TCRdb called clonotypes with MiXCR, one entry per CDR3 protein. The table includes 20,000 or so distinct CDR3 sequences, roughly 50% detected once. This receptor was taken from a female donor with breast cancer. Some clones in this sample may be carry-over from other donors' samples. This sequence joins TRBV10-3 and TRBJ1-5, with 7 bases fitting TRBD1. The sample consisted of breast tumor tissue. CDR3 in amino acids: CAISEGGGGNQPQHF. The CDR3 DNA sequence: TGTGCCATCAGTGAGGGAGGGGGCGGCAATCAGCCCCAGCATTTT.